These T cell receptor beta chains were read from a single sample in a study of blood T cell repertoires in COVID-19. Sequencing used immunoSEQ multiplex PCR; TCRdb keeps in-frame clones, though not all of them. The table records some 300,000 clones, roughly 91% of them present only once. Sequenced sample: PBMCs or T cells enriched from blood (not recorded which). These receptors all come from a young woman who had recovered from COVID-19. The CDR3 runs from the conserved cysteine through the conserved F or W. A D gene is named only where the DNA matches it firmly. Size is omitted from some rows. Given values are once, few, many or a class for expanded clones.

clone_size j_call v_call d_call cdr3_nt cdr3_aa
. TRBJ1-6 TRBV4-1 TRBD1 TGCGCCAGCAGCCAAGAGATGGGACAGGGTAATTCACCCCTCCACTTT CASSQEMGQGNSPLHF
few TRBJ2-2 TRBV28 TRBD2 TGTGCCAGCAGTTTAAAGACTAGCGGGAGGGTCGGGGAGCTGTTTTTT CASSLKTSGRVGELFF
. TRBJ1-6 TRBV27 TRBD1 TGTGCCAGCAGTTTGTCACAGGGGGTAGGGTCACCCCTCCACTTT CASSLSQGVGSPLHF
. TRBJ2-7 TRBV5-1 . TGCGCCAGCAGCTTAATGACGGGTGGGGAGCAGTACTTC CASSLMTGGEQYF
once TRBJ2-2 TRBV5-6 TRBD2 TGTGCCAGCAGCTTACTAGCGGGAGGGACCGGGGAGCTGTTTTTT CASSLLAGGTGELFF
. TRBJ2-1 TRBV27 TRBD2 TGTGCCAGCAGTTTGGCGGGAGATAACAATGAGCAGTTCTTC CASSLAGDNNEQFF
. TRBJ1-5 TRBV30 . TGTGCCTGGACAGTTCCGGGTCAGCCCCAGCATTTT CAWTVPGQPQHF
. TRBJ2-7 TRBV10-2 . TGCGCCAGCAGGAGCATTCAAGGCAGGGGCTCCTACGAGCAGTACTTC CASRSIQGRGSYEQYF
once TRBJ2-3 TRBV7-2 . TGTGCCAGCAGCTTAACTGCGGCTAGCACAGATACGCAGTATTTT CASSLTAASTDTQYF
. TRBJ1-6 TRBV28 TRBD1 TGTGCCAGCAGACCCACACGGGACAGATCACCCCTCCACTTT CASRPTRDRSPLHF
. TRBJ2-7 TRBV27 TRBD2 TGTGCCAGTGGGAGGGCCCCCTACGAGCAGTACTTC CASGRAPYEQYF
. TRBJ2-3 TRBV2 TRBD2 TGTGCCAGCAACGACGGGGGACTAGCGGGAGGAGGTATCGGGACGCAGTATTTT CASNDGGLAGGGIGTQYF